The 5 T cell receptor beta chains reported below all come from one sample, sequenced in a study of blood T cell repertoires in COVID-19. The method was immunoSEQ multiplex PCR; TCRdb's version includes in-frame clones alone and lacks a portion of them. This sample has some 250,000 clones, with 86% found just once. The material sequenced was peripheral blood. The receptors were sampled from a man aged 55 to 70 with acute or convalescent COVID-19.

V and J are TRBV4-3 and TRBJ1-4; 8 nucleotides line up with TRBD1. Germline CDR1 and CDR2: LGHNA and YSLEER. Trimming removed 4 bases from V and 7 bases from J; junction bases left unmatched: 8. The CDR3 sequence is 15 residues long. CDR3 DNA: TGCGCCAGCAGCCCGCAGGGGGCGCAGGTTGAAAAACTGTTTTTT. Protein: CASSPQGAQVEKLFF.

The rearrangement uses TRBV19 and TRBJ2-1; 10 nucleotides agree with TRBD1. Trimming cost V 5 bases and J 5 bases; bases outside gene matches: 18. CDR3 length: 19 amino acids. CDR1 is LNHDA, CDR2 SQIVND, per germline (reference sequence). The CDR3 here is CASSFPGTGAVQINNEQFF. CDR3 coding DNA: TGTGCCAGTAGTTTTCCCGGGACAGGGGCCGTACAGATTAACAATGAGCAGTTCTTC.

V gene TRBV11-2 combines with J gene TRBJ2-3, with 7 nucleotides matching TRBD1. Germline assignment: CDR1 SGHAT and CDR2 FQNNGV. Trimming at V came to 4 bases and at J to 5 bases, leaving 3 bases not matched to a gene. The CDR3 length is 13 residues. CDR3 nucleotide sequence: TGTGCCAGCAGCTGGAACAGGGGAGATACGCAGTATTTT. Translation: CASSWNRGDTQYF.

V and J are TRBV14 and TRBJ2-7; D unclear. CDR1 is SGHDN, CDR2 FVKESK, per germline. The CDR3 extends over 12 amino acids. Trimming removed 1 base at V and 4 bases at J, with 5 bases between. The CDR3 bases are TGTGCCAGCAGCCAAGGTCTGTACGAGCAGTACTTC. Protein sequence: CASSQGLYEQYF.

The gene calls are TRBV23-1 and TRBJ1-1, with D perhaps matching TRBD1 (5 bases). TRBV23-1 is marked as an open reading frame, function uncertain. The CDR3 is 15 amino acids. Trimming left V 9 bases short and J 5 bases short, with 22 bases between. CDR3 sequence reads: CARKTLGQGGTEAFF. Written as DNA, the CDR3 is TGCGCCAGGAAAACGTTGGGGCAGGGTGGAACTGAAGCTTTCTTT.